This T cell receptor beta chain was captured by sequencing in a study of shared clonotypes between healthy human individuals. Study observations and caveats: With few donors, the genetic and exposure-history diversity represented was limited.

The data were produced by immunoSEQ multiplex PCR, yet TCRdb's version contains in-frame clones alone and is incomplete. This table has some 1,900,000 clones, about 95% appearing once. Trimming cost V 4 bases and J 6 bases, with 15 bases left between them. Per germline, CDR1 LNHDA and CDR2 SQIVND (reference sequence). This CDR3 is 14 amino acids long. In regard to this clone: Its antigen is as yet unknown.

Selected positively for CCR7 and CD45RO-negative, naive CD8 cells excluded terminally differentiated effector memory CD45RA+ cells. The donors, healthy adults who were HIV-negative, had experienced no recent acute infections or vaccinations. This clonotype was sampled from a man aged 18 to 30 in good health. The sample was naive CD8+ T cells sorted from blood. V and J are TRBV19 and TRBJ1-2, with D possibly being TRBD1 (6 bases). CDR3 residues: CASSRASRQDGYTF. CDR3 DNA: TGTGCCAGTAGTAGAGCCTCTCGACAGGATGGCTACACCTTC.